Shown below are 20 T cell receptor beta chains from a single sample sequenced in a study of cytomegalovirus exposure and HLA in healthy donors. PCR employed 60 Vbeta and 13 Jbeta primers. Assay: immunoSEQ multiplex PCR; the TCRdb copy retains only in-frame clones and omits some. The sample gives approximately 190,000 clones, roughly 85% of which show up once; about 1.7% is in the top ten. Source material: PBMCs. These receptors were obtained from a woman between 18 and 29 years old in good health and CMV-seronegative.

As regards this clone: Mismatch with germline at one junction end may stem from a read error. The chain couples TRBV7-9 to TRBJ1-2; D is uncertain. The CDR3 totals 14 residues. CDR1 is SEHNR and CDR2 is FQNEAQ in the germline V gene (reference sequence). Here the CDR3 reads CSSSFNGEKDGYTF. In DNA form, the CDR3 reads TGTTCCAGCAGTTTTAACGGGGAGAAAGATGGCTACACCTTC.

The chain links TRBV7-8 to TRBJ1-5, with TRBD1 as a possible D gene (5 bases). There are 18 residues in the CDR3. The germline V gene encodes CDR1 SGHVS and CDR2 FQNEAQ. V lost 5 bases and J 0 bases, leaving 20 bases between the germline ends. CDR3: CASSLKRQSQYSNQPQHF. In DNA, the CDR3 is TGTGCCAGCAGCCTAAAGAGACAGAGCCAATATAGCAATCAGCCCCAGCATTTT.

This clone was detected only a few times. The identical CDR3 is also encoded by other nucleotide sequences in the sample. This rearrangement joins TRBV5-1 to TRBJ1-1; D is perhaps TRBD1 (5 bases). CDR3 length: 13 residues. V lost 2 bases to trimming and J lost 2 bases, with 7 bases between them. Germline-derived CDR1 and CDR2 are SGHRS and YFSETQ. The chain's CDR3 is CASSFQGNTEAFF. CDR3 in DNA: TGCGCCAGCAGCTTTCAGGGAAACACTGAAGCTTTCTTT.

The J gene is TRBJ1-4, the V gene TRBV4-3; D remains unclear. Between the trimmed V and J ends, which lost 0 bases and 2 bases, there was a span of 7 bases. Germline CDR1 LGHNA, CDR2 YSLEER. The CDR3 covers 15 residues. The CDR3 DNA sequence: TGCGCCAGCAGCCAAGATGAGGGTACTAATGAAAAACTGTTTTTT. This translates into CASSQDEGTNEKLFF.

This clone was recorded only once. The rearrangement joins TRBV27 to TRBJ2-7, with TRBD1 identical over 7 bases. The CDR3 is 12 amino acids. The germline V gene has CDR1 MNHEY and CDR2 SMNVEV (reference sequence). Trimming removed 3 bases from V and 6 bases from J; junction bases left unmatched: 2. The CDR3 loop is CASSFTGVEQYF. In DNA, the CDR3 is TGTGCCAGCAGTTTTACAGGGGTCGAGCAGTACTTC.

The chain uses TRBV6-5 and TRBJ2-7, with 7 bases lining up with TRBD1. Germline CDR1 reads MNHEY; CDR2 reads SVGAGI. The CDR3 spans 15 residues. With V trimmed by 6 bases and J by 2 bases, 10 bases remained unmatched. The CDR3 spells CASRSDREQTYEQYF. CDR3 coding DNA: TGTGCCAGCAGGAGCGACAGGGAGCAGACCTACGAGCAGTACTTC.

Written as DNA, the CDR3 is TGCGCCAGCAGCTTCCTTTGGGGAGCAGATACGCAGTATTTT. It is translated as CASSFLWGADTQYF. J is TRBJ2-3 and V is TRBV5-1; D perhaps matches TRBD2 (5 bases). The CDR3 is made up of 14 amino acids. V lost 2 bases, J lost 4 bases, and 11 bases lay in between. The germline V gene has CDR1 SGHRS and CDR2 YFSETQ.

This chain uses TRBV4-3 with TRBJ1-2; TRBD1 matches 9 bases. Germline CDR1 LGHNA, CDR2 YSLEER. The V segment lost 2 bases and the J segment 4 bases; nucleotides outside the gene matches: 8. The CDR3 consists of 16 residues. CDR3 in amino acids: CASSQSRQGVSYGYTF. The CDR3 bases are TGCGCCAGCAGCCAAAGCAGACAGGGGGTTAGCTATGGCTACACCTTC.

V and J are TRBV29-1 and TRBJ2-3; 10 bases are a match to TRBD2. The CDR3 loop spans 15 amino acids. The germline CDR1 and CDR2 sequences are SQVTM and ANQGSEA. With 7 bases clipped from V and 0 bases from J, the junction kept 7 bases outside the gene matches. CDR3: CSAELAGLSTDTQYF. In DNA form, the CDR3 reads TGCAGCGCAGAACTAGCGGGGCTTAGCACAGATACGCAGTATTTT.

This clone has a single count. CDR3 DNA sequence: TGCAGCGTCCCGACAGGGGAAGGACAGCCCCAGCATTTT. Translating gives CSVPTGEGQPQHF. The chain joins TRBV29-1 to TRBJ1-5, with TRBD1 matching over 8 bases. Germline V gene sequence: CDR1 SQVTM, CDR2 ANQGSEA. The CDR3 has 13 residues. With 6 bases clipped from V and 7 bases from J, the junction kept 8 bases outside the gene matches. Combining the CDR3 with reference TRBV29-1 and TRBJ1-5 gives the whole variable domain SAVISQKPSRDICQRGTSLTIQCQVDSQVTMMFWYRQQPGQSLTLIATANQGSEATYESGFVIDKFPISRPNLTFSTLTVSNMSPEDSSIYLCSVPTGEGQPQHFGDGTRLSIL.

CDR3: CASSLTLGVSNQPQHF. The DNA for the CDR3 is TGTGCCAGCAGTTTAACTTTAGGGGTTTCTAATCAGCCCCAGCATTTT. The chain has TRBV28 and TRBJ1-5; D may be TRBD1 (5 bases). CDR3 size: 16 residues. Germline CDR1 is MDHEN and CDR2 is SYDVKM. V was shortened by 2 bases and J by 4 bases, with 15 bases between the two germline ends.

The chain recombines TRBV2 with TRBJ2-3; 9 nucleotides match TRBD2. The CDR3 spans 15 residues. V trimming: 5 bases; J trimming: 1 base; junction bases outside the gene matches: 4. Germline-derived CDR1 and CDR2 are SNHLY and FYNNEI. The CDR3 spells CASSRLAARTDTQYF. As DNA, the CDR3 is TGTGCCAGCAGTCGACTAGCGGCCCGCACAGATACGCAGTATTTT.

The chain links TRBV6-5 to TRBJ1-2; 11 nucleotides match TRBD1. Trimming at V came to 7 bases and at J to 3 bases, leaving 7 bases not matched to a gene. The CDR3 length is 15 residues. Germline V CDR1 and CDR2: MNHEY, SVGAGI. This CDR3 is CASNPRTGGDYGYTF. CDR3 bases: TGTGCCAGCAACCCAAGGACAGGGGGCGACTATGGCTACACCTTC.

J is TRBJ2-3 and V is TRBV9, with D perhaps matching TRBD1 (6 bases). This CDR3 spans 14 amino acids. Trimming removed 4 bases from V and 6 bases from J, with 15 bases in between. Germline CDR1 is SGDLS and CDR2 is YYNGEE. The CDR3 region has the DNA TGTGCCAGCAGCCCCCGAGGACAGACGGATACGCAGTATTTT. Translation gives CASSPRGQTDTQYF.

This clone was picked up one time. The rearrangement uses TRBV25-1 and TRBJ2-1; 8 bases align to TRBD2. Per germline, CDR1 MGHDK and CDR2 SYGVNS. Trimming removed 1 base from V and 7 bases from J; junction bases left unmatched: 12. The CDR3 is 17 residues long. CDR3 protein: CASSELGAGEGTNEQFF. The CDR3 DNA is TGTGCCAGCAGTGAATTAGGAGCGGGGGAGGGGACGAATGAGCAGTTCTTC. Complete variable domain (other parts from reference TRBV25-1 and TRBJ2-1): EADIYQTPRYLVIGTGKKITLECSQTMGHDKMYWYQQDPGMELHLIHYSYGVNSTEKGDLSSESTVSRIRTEHFPLTLESARPSHTSQYLCASSELGAGEGTNEQFFGPGTRLTVL.

The CDR3 region has the DNA TGTTCCAGCAGCTTAGGAGGGCCGGGGTCCTACGAGCAGTACGTC. It translates to CSSSLGGPGSYEQYV. The J gene is TRBJ2-7, the V gene TRBV7-9; possible D gene TRBD2, 6 bases. This CDR3 region has 15 residues. CDR1 and CDR2 (germline): SEHNR, FQNEAQ (reference sequence).

This clone was picked up one time. The V and J genes are TRBV7-2 and TRBJ1-1; D may be TRBD1 (6 bases). The germline V gene has CDR1 SGHTA and CDR2 FQGNSA. This CDR3 comprises 15 residues. V shed 5 bases and J shed 1 base, with 14 bases lying between them. The DNA for the CDR3 is TGTGCCAGCAGCATCCTACAGGGTACGAACACTGAAGCTTTCTTT. It codes for CASSILQGTNTEAFF.

This sequence joins TRBV7-9 and TRBJ2-7; 15 bases agree with TRBD2. V lost 2 bases, J lost 2 bases, and 7 bases stayed unmatched. CDR1 is SEHNR and CDR2 is FQNEAQ in the germline V gene (reference sequence). This CDR3 has 18 amino acids. The CDR3 DNA follows: TGTGCCAGCAGCTTATATGGGACTAGCGGGAGGTCCACCTACGAGCAGTACTTC. As protein: CASSLYGTSGRSTYEQYF.

J is TRBJ1-1 and V is TRBV11-1; D is perhaps TRBD1 (6 bases). The germline V gene encodes CDR1 SGHAT and CDR2 FQDESV (reference sequence). The CDR3 is 17 residues long. The V end lost 4 bases, the J end lost 0 bases, and 18 bases lay between the germline ends. The chain's CDR3 is CASSSLPHRALNTEAFF. The CDR3 nucleotides are TGTGCCAGCAGCTCATTACCCCACAGGGCCTTGAACACTGAAGCTTTCTTT.

The chain is built from TRBV11-2 and TRBJ1-1; TRBD1 matches at 7 bases. V was pared by 0 bases and J by 3 bases, with 4 bases of the junction left unmatched. This CDR3 is built from 15 residues. The germline CDR1 and CDR2 sequences are SGHAT and FQNNGV. The CDR3 here is CASSLDPQGHTEAFF. The CDR3 region has the DNA TGTGCCAGCAGCTTAGACCCACAGGGGCACACTGAAGCTTTCTTT. Together with reference TRBV11-2 and TRBJ1-1, the CDR3 gives the full variable domain: EAGVAQSPRYKIIEKRQSVAFWCNPISGHATLYWYQQILGQGPKLLIQFQNNGVVDDSQLPKDRFSAERLKGVDSTLKIQPAKLEDSAVYLCASSLDPQGHTEAFFGQGTRLTVV.